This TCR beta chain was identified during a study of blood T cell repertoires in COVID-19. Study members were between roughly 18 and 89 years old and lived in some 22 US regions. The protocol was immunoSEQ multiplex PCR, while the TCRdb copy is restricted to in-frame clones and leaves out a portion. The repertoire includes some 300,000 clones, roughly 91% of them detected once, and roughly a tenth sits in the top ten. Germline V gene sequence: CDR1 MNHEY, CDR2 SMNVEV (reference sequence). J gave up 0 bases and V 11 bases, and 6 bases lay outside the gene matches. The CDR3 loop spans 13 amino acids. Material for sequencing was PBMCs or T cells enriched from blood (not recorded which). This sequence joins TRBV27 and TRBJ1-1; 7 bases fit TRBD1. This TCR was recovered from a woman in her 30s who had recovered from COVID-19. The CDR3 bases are TGTGCCGCAGACAGGGTCCTGAACACTGAAGCTTTCTTT. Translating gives CAADRVLNTEAFF.